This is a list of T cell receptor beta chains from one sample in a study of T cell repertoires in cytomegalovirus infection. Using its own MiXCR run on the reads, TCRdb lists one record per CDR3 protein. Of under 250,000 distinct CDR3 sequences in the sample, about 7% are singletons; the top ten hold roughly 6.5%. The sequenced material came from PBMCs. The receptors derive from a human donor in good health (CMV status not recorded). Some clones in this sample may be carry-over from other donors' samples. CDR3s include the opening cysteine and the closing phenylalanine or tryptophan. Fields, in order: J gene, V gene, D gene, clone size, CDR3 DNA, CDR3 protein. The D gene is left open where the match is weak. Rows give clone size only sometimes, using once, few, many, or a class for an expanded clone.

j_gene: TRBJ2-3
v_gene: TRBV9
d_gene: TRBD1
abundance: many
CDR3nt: TGTGCCAGCAGCGCCCGGGACAGAGACACAGATACGCAGTATTTT
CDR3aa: CASSARDRDTDTQYF

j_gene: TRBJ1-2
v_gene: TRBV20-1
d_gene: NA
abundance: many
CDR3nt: TGCAGTGCTAATAGCCTGGGGGCGGGTGGCTACACCTTC
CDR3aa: CSANSLGAGGYTF

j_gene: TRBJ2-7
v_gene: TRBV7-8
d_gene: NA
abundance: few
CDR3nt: TGTGCCAGCAGCTTAAATTCGGGGAACGAGCAGTACTTC
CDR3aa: CASSLNSGNEQYF

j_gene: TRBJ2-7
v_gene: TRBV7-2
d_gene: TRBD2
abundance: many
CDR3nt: TGTGCCAGCAGCCTCAGACTAGCGGGGGAGAGAGTCTACGAGCAGTACTTC
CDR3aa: CASSLRLAGERVYEQYF

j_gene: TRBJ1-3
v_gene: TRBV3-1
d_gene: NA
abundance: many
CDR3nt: TGTGCCAGCAGCCAGGGGGTGGATACTGGAAACACCATATATTTT
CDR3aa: CASSQGVDTGNTIYF

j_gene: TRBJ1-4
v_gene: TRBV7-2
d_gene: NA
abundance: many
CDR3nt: TGTGCCAGCAGCCGCGAGGTCAATGAAAAACTGTTTTTT
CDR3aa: CASSREVNEKLFF

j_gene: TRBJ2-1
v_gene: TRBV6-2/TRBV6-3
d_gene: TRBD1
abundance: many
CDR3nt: TGTGCCAGCAGTTCACACGGGACAGGGGGATACTACAATGAGCAGTTCTTC
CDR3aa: CASSSHGTGGYYNEQFF

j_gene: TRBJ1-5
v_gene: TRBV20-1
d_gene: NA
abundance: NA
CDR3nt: TGCAGTACTAGACCGACACTGAATCAGCCCCAGCATTTT
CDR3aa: CSTRPTLNQPQHF

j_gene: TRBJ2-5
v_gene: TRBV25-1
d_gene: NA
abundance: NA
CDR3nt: TGTGCCAGCAGTGAAAAGTTGGTTGGGGAGACCCAGTACTTC
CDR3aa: CASSEKLVGETQYF

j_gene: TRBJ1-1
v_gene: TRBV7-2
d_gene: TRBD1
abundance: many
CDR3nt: TGTGCCAGCAGCCCTAGGACGGACAGGGGATCTGAAGCTTTCTTT
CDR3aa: CASSPRTDRGSEAFF

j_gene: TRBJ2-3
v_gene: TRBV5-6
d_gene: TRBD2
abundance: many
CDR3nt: TGTGCCAGCAGCTTGACTAGCGGGGATACGCAGTATTTT
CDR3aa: CASSLTSGDTQYF

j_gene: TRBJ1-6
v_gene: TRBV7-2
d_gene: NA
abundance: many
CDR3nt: TGTGCCAGCAGCCCAAGAAGGCCGAATTCACCCCTCCACTTT
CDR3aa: CASSPRRPNSPLHF

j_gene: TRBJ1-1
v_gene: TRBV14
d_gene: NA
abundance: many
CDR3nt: TGTGCCAGCAGCCCCCTGGAGGGGGGACCCTACGCTGAAGCTTTCTTT
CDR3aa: CASSPLEGGPYAEAFF

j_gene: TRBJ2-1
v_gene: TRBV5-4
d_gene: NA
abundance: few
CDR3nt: TGTGCCAGCAGCTCGATAGGGGCGTATGAGCAGTTCTTC
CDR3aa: CASSSIGAYEQFF

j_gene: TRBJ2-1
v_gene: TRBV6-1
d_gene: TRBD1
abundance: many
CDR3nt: TGTGCCAGCAGCAAGGGACAGGGGGCCTACAATGAGCAGTTCTTC
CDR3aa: CASSKGQGAYNEQFF

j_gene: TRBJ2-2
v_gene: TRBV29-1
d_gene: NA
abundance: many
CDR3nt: TGCAGCGTTGAAGGGGCGGTGGTCGGGGAGCTGTTTTTT
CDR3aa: CSVEGAVVGELFF

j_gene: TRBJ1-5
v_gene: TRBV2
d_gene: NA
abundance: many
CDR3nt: TGTGCCAGCAGATTCAGGACTGACCTATGGCCCCAGCATTTT
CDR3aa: CASRFRTDLWPQHF

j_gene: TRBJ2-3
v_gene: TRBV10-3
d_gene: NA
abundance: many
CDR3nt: TGTGCCATCAGTGTCGGTGGGGCAAGGGATACGCAGTATTTT
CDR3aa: CAISVGGARDTQYF

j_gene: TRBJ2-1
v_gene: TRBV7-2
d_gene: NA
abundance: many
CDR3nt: TGTGCCAGCAGCGCAGGGTCGTTTTCCTACAATGAGCAGTTCTTC
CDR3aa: CASSAGSFSYNEQFF

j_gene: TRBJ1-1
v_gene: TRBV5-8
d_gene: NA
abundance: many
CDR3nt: TGTGCCAGCAGCTTGCGTCAGAGGAACACTGAAGCTTTCTTT
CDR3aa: CASSLRQRNTEAFF

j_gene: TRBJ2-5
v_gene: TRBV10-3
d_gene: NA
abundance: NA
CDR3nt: TGTGCCATCAGTGAGTCGACGGCCAAAGAGACCCAGTACTTC
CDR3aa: CAISESTAKETQYF

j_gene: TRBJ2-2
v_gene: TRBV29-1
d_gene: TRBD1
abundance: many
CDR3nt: TGCAGCGGACGGACAGGGGGCGGGACCGGGGAGCTGTTTTTT
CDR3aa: CSGRTGGGTGELFF

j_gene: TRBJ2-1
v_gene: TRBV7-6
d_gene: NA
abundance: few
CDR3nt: TGTGCCAGCAGCCCCGCCTACAATGAGCAGTTCTTC
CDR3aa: CASSPAYNEQFF

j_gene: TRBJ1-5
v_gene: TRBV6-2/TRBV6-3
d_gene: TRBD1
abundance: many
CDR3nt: TGTGCCAGCAGTTACTCGACCGAAGCCGGGACAGTAAGCTTTCAGCCCCAGCATTTT
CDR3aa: CASSYSTEAGTVSFQPQHF

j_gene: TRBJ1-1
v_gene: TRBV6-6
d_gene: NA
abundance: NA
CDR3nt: TGTGCCAGCTCGGGAAGGGAGTGGAACACTGAAGCTTTCTTT
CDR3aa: CASSGREWNTEAFF

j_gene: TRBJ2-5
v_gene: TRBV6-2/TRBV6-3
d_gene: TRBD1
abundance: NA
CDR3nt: TGTGCCAGCAGTTCCCGGACAGGACAAGAGACCCAGTACTTC
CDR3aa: CASSSRTGQETQYF

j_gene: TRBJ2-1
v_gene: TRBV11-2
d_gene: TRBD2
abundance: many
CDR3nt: TGTGCCAGCAGCTCTGGACTAGCGGGGGGACTATCCTACAATGAGCAGTTCTTC
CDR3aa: CASSSGLAGGLSYNEQFF

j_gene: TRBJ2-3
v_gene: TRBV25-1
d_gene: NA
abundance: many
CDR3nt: TGTGCCAGCAGTGAACGAACGTCCGATACGCAGTATTTT
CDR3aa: CASSERTSDTQYF

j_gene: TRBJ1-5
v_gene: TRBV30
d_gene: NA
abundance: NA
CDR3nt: TGTGCCTGGAGCGGCCAGGGGTCCCTAAGGAGCAATCAGCCCCAGCATTTT
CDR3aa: CAWSGQGSLRSNQPQHF

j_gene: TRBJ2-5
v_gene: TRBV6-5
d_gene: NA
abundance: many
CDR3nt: TGTGCCAGCAGTTACTCAGCTGGTTGGGGGACCCAGTACTTC
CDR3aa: CASSYSAGWGTQYF

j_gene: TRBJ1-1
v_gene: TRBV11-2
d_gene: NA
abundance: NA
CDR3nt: TGTGCCAGCAGCCTCTCCCGGTACACTGAAGCTTTCTTT
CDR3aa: CASSLSRYTEAFF

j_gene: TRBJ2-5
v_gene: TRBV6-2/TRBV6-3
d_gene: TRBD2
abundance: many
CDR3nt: TGTGCCAGCAGTAGAGAGCGGGGAGGAAGCCAGTACTTC
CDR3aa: CASSRERGGSQYF

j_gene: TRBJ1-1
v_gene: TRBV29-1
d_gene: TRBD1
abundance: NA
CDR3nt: TGCAGCGTACGGGACAGGAACGCTGAAGCTTTCTTT
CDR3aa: CSVRDRNAEAFF

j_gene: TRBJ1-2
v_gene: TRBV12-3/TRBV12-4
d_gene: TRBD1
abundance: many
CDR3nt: TGTGCCAGCAGTATGCAGCAGGGGGCCTATGGCTACACCTTC
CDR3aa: CASSMQQGAYGYTF

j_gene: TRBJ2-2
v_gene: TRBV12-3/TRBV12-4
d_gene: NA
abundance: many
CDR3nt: TGTGCCAGCAGCCACTCCGGGGAGCTGTTTTTT
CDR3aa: CASSHSGELFF

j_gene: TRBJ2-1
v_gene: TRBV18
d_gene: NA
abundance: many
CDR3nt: TGTGCCAGCTCACCACCTAGCAGGGATGAGCAGTTCTTC
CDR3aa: CASSPPSRDEQFF

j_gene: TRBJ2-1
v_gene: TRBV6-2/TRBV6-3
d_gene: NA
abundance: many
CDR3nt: TGTGCCAGCAGTTACTTCGTCGTCGGTGATTTGAATGAGCAGTTCTTC
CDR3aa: CASSYFVVGDLNEQFF

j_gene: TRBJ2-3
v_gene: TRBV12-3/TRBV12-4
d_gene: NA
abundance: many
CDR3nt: TGTGCCAGCAGAAGGATCACAGATACGCAGTATTTT
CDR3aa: CASRRITDTQYF

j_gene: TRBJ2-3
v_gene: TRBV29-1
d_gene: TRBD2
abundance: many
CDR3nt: TGCAGCGTTTCGGGGGGAACGAACTTCGGGGGTAGGCAGTATTTT
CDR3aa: CSVSGGTNFGGRQYF